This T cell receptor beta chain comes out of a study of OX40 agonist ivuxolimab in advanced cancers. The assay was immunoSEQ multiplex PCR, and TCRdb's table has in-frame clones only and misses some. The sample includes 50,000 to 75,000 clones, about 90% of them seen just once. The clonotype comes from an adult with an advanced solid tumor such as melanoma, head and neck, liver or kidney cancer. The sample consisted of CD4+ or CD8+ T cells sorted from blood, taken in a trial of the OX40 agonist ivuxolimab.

This CDR3 is CASSSSGAPRETQYF. The DNA for the CDR3 is TGTGCCAGCAGCTCGTCCGGAGCCCCACGGGAGACCCAGTACTTC. V usage is TRBV7-2 and J usage is TRBJ2-5; no clear D. The V gene lost 4 bases and the J gene lost 5 bases, with 17 bases spanning the gap. Germline CDR1 and CDR2: SGHTA and FQGNSA. This CDR3 is 15 amino acids long.